This entry features one T cell receptor (beta chain) sequence. Antigen specificity is unknown. The data belong to a study of CXCR3-negative and CXCR3-positive naive CD8 T cells. Germline V lookup: CDR1 SEHNR, CDR2 FQNEAQ (reference sequence). The CDR3 consists of 16 residues. Study-level points and caveats: Naive CXCR3-positive and CXCR3-negative cells shared TRBV-TRBJ usage; memory cells diverged. TRB CDR3 hydrophobicity was greater in CXCR3-positive naive cells than in CXCR3-negative naive cells. Naive subsets did not differ in surface CD5, and the authors estimated TCR strength using properties of the TRB CDR3.

Researchers prepared the TRB cDNA libraries using 5' RACE with UMI labels. TCRdb reworked the 5' RACE reads into one entry per CDR3 protein, no DNA. The specimen's table records approximately 58,000 distinct CDR3 sequences. The chain is built from TRBV7-9 and TRBJ2-2; the D gene TCRdb calls, TRBD1, cannot be checked with no DNA. The sample comprised naive CXCR3- CD8+ T cells from blood. The subset is: CD45RO-CCR7+CD27+CD95- naive CD8+ T cells lacking CXCR3 (TNR3-). The clonotype originates from a human donor in good health. Some clones in this sample may be carry-over from other donors' samples. CDR3 sequence: CASSSRQGLLTGELFF. The whole variable domain, filled in from reference TRBV7-9 and TRBJ2-2, reads DTGVSQNPRHKITKRGQNVTFRCDPISEHNRLYWYRQTLGQGPEFLTYFQNEAQLEKSRLLSDRFSAERPKGSFSTLEIQRTEQGDSAMYLCASSSRQGLLTGELFFGEGSRLTVL.